Presented here are 15 T cell receptor beta chains from one specimen sequenced in a study of cytomegalovirus exposure and HLA in healthy donors. The study ran its PCR with 60 Vbeta and 13 Jbeta primers. Sequencing was performed with immunoSEQ multiplex PCR; in TCRdb, only in-frame clones are kept and a portion is missing. The profile covers fewer than 200,000 clones, with approximately 79% appearing a single time and roughly 1.9% taken by the ten largest. Specimen: PBMCs. The receptor set was obtained from a man in his forties in good health and CMV-seronegative.

The V and J genes are TRBV2 and TRBJ2-7; D is unclear. The CDR3 spans 12 residues. Trimming stripped 8 bases from V and 2 bases from J, with 10 bases between. The germline V gene encodes CDR1 SNHLY and CDR2 FYNNEI. The CDR3 coding sequence is TGTGCCAGCTTGGCAGGCACCTACGAGCAGTACTTC. The encoded protein is CASLAGTYEQYF.

About this clone itself: This sample also contains other DNA sequences that code for the same CDR3. The V and J genes are TRBV6-4 and TRBJ2-7, with 9 positions matching TRBD1. Germline-derived CDR1 and CDR2 are MRHNA and SNTAGT. CDR3 size: 13 residues. The J segment lost 4 bases and the V segment lost 6 bases, leaving 4 bases of the junction unmatched. The CDR3 spells CASSLDRGYEQYF. The CDR3, as DNA: TGTGCCAGCAGCTTGGACAGGGGATACGAGCAGTACTTC.

The gene calls are TRBV5-8 and TRBJ2-2; maybe TRBD1 (6 bases). Trimming shortened V by 6 bases and J by 6 bases, and 12 bases separated the two germline ends. Germline V lookup: CDR1 SGHTS, CDR2 YDEGEE. The CDR3 length is 13 residues. CDR3 nucleotides: TGTGCCAGCACCCCTGGGGGCGCCGGGGAGCTGTTTTTT. Translated: CASTPGGAGELFF.

This clone was recorded once. Germline and junction disagree at one end, which may indicate a read error. The chain couples TRBV7-8 to TRBJ2-6; 8 bases line up with TRBD1. Germline CDR1 and CDR2: SGHVS and FQNEAQ. The CDR3 loop spans 21 amino acids. The DNA for the CDR3 is TGTGCCAGCAGCCTTAGACAGGGGAGGCTTAATCCCGGCTCTGGGGCCAACGGCCTGACTTTC. Translated, it gives CASSLRQGRLNPGSGANGLTF.

The rearrangement uses TRBV30 and TRBJ1-2; 9 nucleotides align to TRBD1. The germline CDR1 and CDR2 sequences are GTSNPN and SVGIG (reference sequence). The CDR3 runs to 11 residues. The CDR3 loop reads CAFGGQGRNTF. CDR3 sequence (DNA): TGTGCTTTCGGGGGACAGGGCCGCAATACCTTC.

The chain recombines TRBV2 with TRBJ1-1, with 11 bases lining up with TRBD1. CDR1 and CDR2 (germline): SNHLY, FYNNEI. This CDR3 is built from 17 residues. V gave up 6 bases and J gave up 7 bases; unmatched junction bases: 16. CDR3 bases: TGTGCCAGCAGCGAAACCGGGACAGGGGGTCCCCGGGGTGAAGCTTTCTTT. Translation gives CASSETGTGGPRGEAFF.

J is TRBJ2-7 and V is TRBV28, with D possibly matching TRBD1 (6 bases). The CDR3 runs to 15 residues. Germline V gene lookup returns CDR1 MDHEN and CDR2 SYDVKM. With 1 base removed from V and 3 bases from J, the gap between germline ends came to 13 bases. CDR3 sequence (DNA): TGTGCCAGCAGTTTATTTGGCCTCAGGGGCTACGAGCAGTACTTC. This gives the protein CASSLFGLRGYEQYF.

The chain recombines TRBV4-3 with TRBJ2-7, with TRBD1 matching over 9 bases. Germline lookup yields CDR1 LGHNA and CDR2 YSLEER. This CDR3 has 15 residues. V lost 3 bases and J lost 3; bases outside the gene matches: 6. This CDR3 reads CASSQGLGQGYEQYF. The CDR3 DNA is TGCGCCAGCAGCCAGGGGTTGGGACAGGGCTACGAGCAGTACTTC.

The chain has TRBV30 and TRBJ2-4; TRBD2 is a possible D gene (6 bases). The germline V gene encodes CDR1 GTSNPN and CDR2 SVGIG (reference sequence). Between the trimmed V and J ends, which lost 5 bases and 3 bases, there was a span of 11 bases. This CDR3 contains 13 residues. The CDR3: CAWEGGGKNIQYF. The CDR3 region has the DNA TGTGCCTGGGAGGGAGGCGGCAAAAACATTCAGTACTTC.

This clone appeared once. The chain has TRBV5-1 and TRBJ1-1, with D maybe TRBD1 (5 bases). The germline gives CDR1 SGHRS, CDR2 YFSETQ. Trimming removed 7 bases at V and 1 base at J, with 14 bases between. This CDR3 contains 14 residues. CDR3 amino acids: CASLLGAGNTEAFF. Written as DNA, the CDR3 is TGCGCCAGCCTGCTAGGGGCCGGGAACACTGAAGCTTTCTTT.

The chain is built from TRBV28 and TRBJ1-6; D remains unclear. In germline, CDR1 is MDHEN, CDR2 SYDVKM. The CDR3 totals 14 residues. V was shortened by 2 bases and J by 7 bases, with 9 bases between the two germline ends. The CDR3 loop is CASSLEVGNSPLHF. CDR3 nucleotides: TGTGCCAGCAGTTTAGAGGTCGGGAATTCACCCCTCCACTTT.

This clone was detected only a few times. V and J are TRBV10-3 and TRBJ1-2; no reliable D call. V was trimmed by 4 bases and J by 13 bases, leaving 13 bases between them. The CDR3 covers 11 residues. CDR1 and CDR2 from the germline V gene are ENHRY and SYGVKD. CDR3 sequence: CAISAGMRSTF. Here the CDR3 DNA reads TGTGCCATCAGTGCGGGTATGAGGAGCACCTTC.

With regard to this clone: At one end, the junction sequence differs from germline, possibly due to a read error. This chain uses TRBV7-7 with TRBJ2-1; TRBD2 matches at 7 bases. Germline CDR1 and CDR2: SSHAT and FNYEAQ (reference sequence). CDR3 length equals 15 residues. The CDR3 sequence: CASSTHGTTNNEQFF. In nucleotides, the CDR3 is TGTGCTAGCAGCACCCACGGGACTACTAACAATGAGCAGTTCTTC.

The V call is TRBV7-2, the J call TRBJ2-7; D not resolved. CDR1 and CDR2 from the germline V gene are SGHTA and FQGNSA. Trimming removed 4 bases from V and 5 bases from J, with 15 bases in between. The CDR3 spans 14 residues. The CDR3 bases are TGTGCCAGCAGCTCAGCCCCCCTAAATAACGAGCAGTACTTC. Amino acids: CASSSAPLNNEQYF.

The chain uses TRBV7-2 and TRBJ2-7; 7 bases are shared with TRBD2. Germline values: CDR1 SGHTA, CDR2 FQGNSA. The CDR3 extends over 16 amino acids. Unmatched junction bases numbered 10, after V lost 2 bases and J lost 3 bases. The CDR3 DNA is TGTGCCAGCAGCTTATTCGGGCTAGCGGAGATCTACGAGCAGTACTTC. Translated, it gives CASSLFGLAEIYEQYF.